The 31 T cell receptor beta chains below were found in one sample sequenced in a study of T cells in Graves' hyperthyroidism and ophthalmopathy. What was amplified from RNA transcripts were TCR beta CDR3 regions. HTBI primers were employed in a first-round RT-PCR of the TCR CDR3. TCRdb re-called the multiplex PCR reads through MiXCR, storing one row per CDR3 protein. The sample lists hundreds of thousands of distinct CDR3 sequences, 14% to 15% occurring once. The sequenced sample consisted of blood. These receptor sequences come from a woman aged 25 to 39 with Graves' hyperthyroidism.

This clonotype was seen at least ten times. This chain links TRBV11-2 with TRBJ2-2, with TRBD1 matching 11 bases. Germline CDR1 reads SGHAT; CDR2 reads FQNNGV. CDR3 length equals 17 residues. The V segment lost 1 base and the J segment 4 bases; nucleotides outside the gene matches: 5. CDR3 region: CASSLGGGTGGTGELFF. The CDR3 DNA reads TGTGCCAGCAGCTTAGGAGGGGGGACAGGGGGCACCGGGGAGCTGTTTTTT.

The J gene is TRBJ2-5, the V gene TRBV7-9; 10 bases line up with TRBD2. Germline loops: CDR1 SEHNR, CDR2 FQNEAQ (reference sequence). The length of the CDR3 is 13 residues. The V gene end was trimmed by 1 base and the J gene end by 10 bases; junction bases not matched to a gene: 3. CDR3 loop: CASSLGLAGVQYF. In DNA form, the CDR3 reads TGTGCCAGCAGCTTAGGGCTAGCGGGAGTCCAGTACTTC.

V and J are TRBV7-9 and TRBJ2-7; D remains unclear. Germline V CDR1 and CDR2: SEHNR, FQNEAQ (reference sequence). The CDR3 spans 14 residues. Trimming pared 5 bases from V and 2 bases from J, leaving 13 bases between. This CDR3 reads CASSTVDHTYEQYF. CDR3 in DNA: TGTGCCAGCAGCACCGTGGACCATACCTACGAGCAGTACTTC. Looking up the rest from reference TRBV7-9 and TRBJ2-7 gives the full variable domain: DTGVSQNPRHKITKRGQNVTFRCDPISEHNRLYWYRQTLGQGPEFLTYFQNEAQLEKSRLLSDRFSAERPKGSFSTLEIQRTEQGDSAMYLCASSTVDHTYEQYFGPGTRLTVT.

This clonotype showed up many times. This chain joins TRBV18 and TRBJ2-5; a possible D gene is TRBD2 (6 bases). V gave up 2 bases and J gave up 5 bases, with 9 bases separating them. The germline gives CDR1 KGHSH, CDR2 LQKENI. CDR3 length: 13 residues. For the CDR3, the DNA is TGTGCCAGCTCACCATCAAGCGGGGAGACCCAGTACTTC. Its protein is CASSPSSGETQYF.

Ten or more counts support this clonotype. The rearrangement uses TRBV28 and TRBJ2-1; 12 positions match TRBD1. Germline CDR1 reads MDHEN; CDR2 reads SYDVKM. The trim removed 4 bases at V and 8 bases at J, leaving 6 bases unmatched. This CDR3 contains 15 residues. The CDR3 region has the DNA TGTGCCAGCAGTTACCGGGACAGGGGGCTAGATGAGCAGTTCTTC. This gives the protein CASSYRDRGLDEQFF.

This clonotype was detected ten times or more. The genes are TRBV27 and TRBJ2-3, with D possibly being TRBD1 (7 bases). The V end was cut by 5 bases, the J end by 2 bases, with 14 bases between. The CDR3 totals 15 residues. Germline V gene data show CDR1 as MNHEY and CDR2 as SMNVEV (reference sequence). The chain's CDR3 is CASSPRGDNTDTQYF. The CDR3 nucleotides read TGTGCCAGCAGTCCCAGGGGGGACAACACAGATACGCAGTATTTT.

In this sample, this clonotype turned up a few times. The rearrangement uses TRBV4-1 and TRBJ2-7; 9 bases align to TRBD2. The CDR3 totals 17 residues. Trimming removed 0 bases from V and 3 bases from J; junction bases left unmatched: 9. The germline gives CDR1 MGHRA, CDR2 YSYEKL. The chain's CDR3 is CASSQDSVAGGFYEQYF. As DNA, the CDR3 is TGCGCCAGCAGCCAAGACTCGGTGGCGGGAGGGTTCTACGAGCAGTACTTC.

The V gene is TRBV5-6, the J gene TRBJ1-1; no reliable D call. Germline values: CDR1 SGHDT, CDR2 YYEEEE. CDR3 length equals 13 residues. Trimming removed 1 base at V and 4 bases at J, with 8 bases between. CDR3 DNA sequence: TGTGCCAGCAGCTTGTCAAAGGGCACTGAAGCTTTCTTT. The encoded protein is CASSLSKGTEAFF. The complete variable domain, with remaining parts taken from reference TRBV5-6 and TRBJ1-1, reads DAGVTQSPTHLIKTRGQQVTLRCSPKSGHDTVSWYQQALGQGPQFIFQYYEEEERQRGNFPDRFSGHQFPNYSSELNVNALLLGDSALYLCASSLSKGTEAFFGQGTRLTVV.

The chain is built from TRBV24-1 and TRBJ2-1; 8 bases line up with TRBD2. The V gene's germline CDR1 is KGHDR and CDR2 SFDVKD. V dropped 2 bases and J dropped 4; count of bases not matched to a gene: 6. The CDR3 sequence is 16 residues long. CDR3 bases: TGTGCCACCAGTGATTCGAGAGCGGGAGAGTACAATGAGCAGTTCTTC. Its protein product is CATSDSRAGEYNEQFF.

This clonotype was observed at least ten times. J is TRBJ1-1 and V is TRBV3-1, with D unresolved. The V end was cut by 2 bases, the J end by 6 bases, with 10 bases between. Looked up from germline, CDR1 is LGHDT and CDR2 is YNNKEL (reference sequence). This CDR3 region has 13 residues. CDR3 in amino acids: CASSQMLRSEAFF. DNA for the CDR3: TGTGCCAGCAGCCAAATGTTAAGATCTGAAGCTTTCTTT.

In regard to this clonotype: With a much larger clone just one base away, this may be a read error. CDR3 bases: TGCAGTGCTGAACAGGGTTCCTACGAGCAGTACTTC. It encodes CSAEQGSYEQYF. The chain combines TRBV20-1 with TRBJ2-7, with D tentatively TRBD1 (6 bases). Germline CDR1 DFQATT, CDR2 SNEGSKA (reference sequence). V shed 5 bases and J shed 1 base, with 9 bases lying between them. CDR3 length: 12 residues.

This clonotype showed up just a few times. The CDR3 protein is CASSFYIGSANEQFF. CDR3 DNA sequence: TGTGCCAGCAGTTTTTATATCGGAAGTGCCAATGAGCAGTTCTTC. This chain joins TRBV28 and TRBJ2-1, with D unresolved. This CDR3 region has 15 residues. V was pared by 3 bases and J by 6 bases, with 15 bases between. CDR1 and CDR2 (germline): MDHEN, SYDVKM.

This chain links TRBV9 with TRBJ2-7; 12 bases are shared with TRBD2. Germline CDR1 and CDR2: SGDLS and YYNGEE. Losses at the gene ends were 3 bases for V and 7 bases for J; bases not matched to a gene: 8. The CDR3 length is 15 residues. The CDR3 nucleotides read TGTGCCAGCAGCGGTCGACTAGCGGGAGTGGGTGAGCAGTACTTC. It codes for CASSGRLAGVGEQYF.

This clonotype was counted only a few times. This chain's CDR3 is CASSYNNEQFF. The CDR3 nucleotides are TGTGCCAGCAGTTACAACAATGAGCAGTTCTTC. The rearrangement links TRBV9 to TRBJ2-1; D gene ambiguous. The ends were cut back, 5 bases at V and 5 bases at J, with 5 bases in the middle. Per germline, CDR1 SGDLS and CDR2 YYNGEE. This CDR3 spans 11 amino acids.

This clonotype has more than one count but fewer than ten. In DNA form, the CDR3 reads TGTGCCACCAGTGATCCTAGGGGGGGGGGCGCGGAACAAGAGACCCAGTACTTC. It is translated as CATSDPRGGGAEQETQYF. J is TRBJ2-5 and V is TRBV24-1; a possible D gene is TRBD2 (7 bases). The V and J ends lost 3 bases and 2 bases respectively, with 21 bases between them. The CDR3 loop spans 18 amino acids. Germline V gene sequence: CDR1 KGHDR, CDR2 SFDVKD.

The CDR3 DNA reads as TGCAGCGTTGGGACAGGGGCTATTGGACCCCTCCACTTT. Protein: CSVGTGAIGPLHF. The chain carries TRBV29-1 and TRBJ1-6, with 9 bases aligning to TRBD1. CDR3 length: 13 amino acids. V lost 4 bases, J lost 12 bases, and 7 bases stayed unmatched. Germline CDR1 and CDR2: SQVTM and ANQGSEA.

Relative to its sample, this clonotype is medium-sized. The chain recombines TRBV2 with TRBJ1-1; a possible D gene is TRBD1 (6 bases). V was clipped by 6 bases and J by 1 base, with 15 bases between them. This CDR3 has 15 amino acids. Germline V lookup: CDR1 SNHLY, CDR2 FYNNEI. CDR3: CASSTSGTSNTEAFF. CDR3 DNA: TGTGCCAGCAGCACTTCCGGGACATCGAACACTGAAGCTTTCTTT.

The chain employs TRBV5-1 and TRBJ2-7; 7 bases line up with TRBD1. V lost 4 bases, J lost 6 bases, and 10 bases stayed unmatched. The CDR3 length is 14 residues. Germline lookup yields CDR1 SGHRS and CDR2 YFSETQ. The CDR3 loop reads CASSPGQPSSEQYF. The CDR3 DNA follows: TGCGCCAGCAGCCCGGGACAGCCATCAAGCGAGCAGTACTTC.

There are a few counts of this clonotype. The V and J genes are TRBV29-1 and TRBJ2-3; TRBD1 might be the D (6 bases). In germline, CDR1 is SQVTM, CDR2 ANQGSEA. V was clipped by 4 bases and J by 0 bases, with 14 bases between them. The CDR3 has 15 residues. The DNA of the CDR3 is TGCAGCGTTGGCGGACAGTCCTCTAGCACAGATACGCAGTATTTT. Translation gives CSVGGQSSSTDTQYF.

Ten or more counts support this clonotype. The chain recombines TRBV27 with TRBJ2-6; D is unresolved. V gave up 2 bases and J gave up 0 bases, with 14 bases separating them. The length of the CDR3 is 18 residues. CDR1 MNHEY and CDR2 SMNVEV come from the germline V gene (reference sequence). CDR3: CASSLRGPLFSGANVLTF. As DNA, the CDR3 is TGTGCCAGCAGTTTACGTGGGCCTCTATTCTCTGGGGCCAACGTCCTGACTTTC.

This chain joins TRBV6-1 and TRBJ2-5; D is unresolved. CDR1 and CDR2 from the germline V gene are MNHNS and SASEGT. V shed 8 bases and J shed 5 bases, with 15 bases lying between them. CDR3 length: 13 amino acids. CDR3 DNA sequence: TGTGCCAGCGCCTTTAGGCTACGGGAGACCCAGTACTTC. Protein sequence: CASAFRLRETQYF.

The chain combines TRBV29-1 with TRBJ2-3; D is unresolved. The CDR3 totals 9 residues. The V gene lost 3 bases and the J gene lost 11 bases, with 6 bases spanning the gap. Looked up from germline, CDR1 is SQVTM and CDR2 is ANQGSEA. DNA of the CDR3: TGCAGCGTTGACGTGTGGCAGTATTTT. It yields the protein CSVDVWQYF.

This clonotype was found many times. V gene TRBV2 combines with J gene TRBJ1-1, with D unresolved. Trimming took off 3 bases at V and 0 bases at J, with 8 bases between the two ends. CDR1 is SNHLY, CDR2 FYNNEI, per germline. The CDR3 has 14 amino acids. CDR3 coding DNA: TGTGCCAGCAGTGATATGGGAGTGAACACTGAAGCTTTCTTT. Amino acids: CASSDMGVNTEAFF.

V gene TRBV4-2 combines with J gene TRBJ2-7; 7 nucleotides align to TRBD2. CDR3 length: 13 residues. Germline V gene sequence: CDR1 LGHNA, CDR2 YNFKEQ. J was trimmed by 4 bases and V by 3 bases; bases with no gene match: 3. CDR3 amino acids: CASSQAGEYEQYF. CDR3 bases: TGTGCCAGCAGCCAGGCGGGAGAGTACGAGCAGTACTTC.

This clonotype has just a few counts. V gene TRBV28 combines with J gene TRBJ2-7; D might be TRBD1 (6 bases). Germline V gives CDR1 MDHEN, CDR2 SYDVKM. V was clipped by 4 bases and J by 4 bases, with 17 bases between them. This CDR3 has 15 residues. The CDR3 DNA is TGTGCCAGCAGTTCTCCCAGGGGAGATAGATACGAGCAGTACTTC. Translation: CASSSPRGDRYEQYF.

This clonotype showed up just a few times. The chain couples TRBV20-1 to TRBJ2-7; unclear D gene. CDR3 length equals 12 residues. CDR1 and CDR2 from the germline V gene are DFQATT and SNEGSKA (reference sequence). V was trimmed by 7 bases and J by 5 bases, leaving 15 bases between them. CDR3 sequence reads: CSVTMARDEQYF. CDR3 DNA: TGCAGTGTCACTATGGCCCGGGACGAGCAGTACTTC.

CDR3 amino acids: CSAAGGLGYTF. DNA for the CDR3: TGCAGTGCAGCAGGGGGGCTTGGCTACACCTTC. V usage is TRBV20-1 and J usage is TRBJ1-2; 7 bases fit TRBD1. Trimming removed 6 bases from V and 7 bases from J; junction bases left unmatched: 5. The CDR3 runs to 11 residues. CDR1 DFQATT and CDR2 SNEGSKA come from the germline V gene (reference sequence).

This clonotype was counted ten times or more. The chain is built from TRBV28 and TRBJ2-3, with TRBD2 matching 9 bases. CDR1 and CDR2 (germline): MDHEN, SYDVKM. There are 16 residues in the CDR3. V dropped 6 bases and J dropped 4; count of bases not matched to a gene: 11. The CDR3 reads CASSSQLAGLADTQYF. DNA of the CDR3: TGTGCCAGCAGCTCCCAGCTAGCGGGGCTGGCAGATACGCAGTATTTT.

The sample holds many counts of this clonotype. This chain connects TRBV6-1 to TRBJ2-6; TRBD1 agrees at 9 bases. Germline V gene data show CDR1 as MNHNS and CDR2 as SASEGT. V lost 5 bases to trimming and J lost 4 bases; unmatched junction nucleotides: 9. The CDR3 contains 17 residues. CDR3 amino acids: CASSFGTGQGGANVLTF. CDR3 DNA: TGTGCCAGCAGTTTCGGGACAGGGCAGGGGGGGGCCAACGTCCTGACTTTC.

This chain joins TRBV25-1 and TRBJ2-1, with TRBD1 matching over 12 bases. The CDR3 consists of 17 residues. The V gene end was trimmed by 5 bases and the J gene end by 6 bases; junction bases not matched to a gene: 11. Per germline, CDR1 MGHDK and CDR2 SYGVNS. The CDR3: CASSTPIRDRGLNEQFF. The CDR3 DNA reads as TGTGCCAGCAGTACCCCAATTAGGGACAGGGGGCTCAATGAGCAGTTCTTC.

This clonotype was seen only a few times. This chain connects TRBV30 to TRBJ1-5; 10 bases fit TRBD1. The V segment lost 2 bases and the J segment 5 bases; nucleotides outside the gene matches: 3. The germline V gene has CDR1 GTSNPN and CDR2 SVGIG (reference sequence). There are 14 residues in the CDR3. The CDR3 sequence is CAWSSGQGHQPQHF. DNA for the CDR3: TGTGCCTGGAGTTCGGGACAGGGGCATCAGCCCCAGCATTTT.